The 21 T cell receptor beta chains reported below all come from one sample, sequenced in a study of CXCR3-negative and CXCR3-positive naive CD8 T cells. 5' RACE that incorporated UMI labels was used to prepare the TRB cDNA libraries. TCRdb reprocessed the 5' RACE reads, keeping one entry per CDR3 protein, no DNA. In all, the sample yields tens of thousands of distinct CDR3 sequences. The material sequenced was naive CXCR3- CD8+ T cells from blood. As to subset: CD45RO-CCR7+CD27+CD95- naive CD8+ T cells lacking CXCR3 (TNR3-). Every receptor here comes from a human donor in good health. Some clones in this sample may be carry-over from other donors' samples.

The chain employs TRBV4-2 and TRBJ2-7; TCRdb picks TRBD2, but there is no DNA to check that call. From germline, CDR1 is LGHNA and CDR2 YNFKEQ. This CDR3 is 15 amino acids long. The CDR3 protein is CASSPRLAVEYEQYF.

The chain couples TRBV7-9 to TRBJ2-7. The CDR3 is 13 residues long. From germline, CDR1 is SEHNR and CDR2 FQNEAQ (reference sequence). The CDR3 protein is CASSFSSIYEQYF.

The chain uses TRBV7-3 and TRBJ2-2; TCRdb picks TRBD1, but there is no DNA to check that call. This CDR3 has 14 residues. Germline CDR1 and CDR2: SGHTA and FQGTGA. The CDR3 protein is CASRAGENTGELFF.

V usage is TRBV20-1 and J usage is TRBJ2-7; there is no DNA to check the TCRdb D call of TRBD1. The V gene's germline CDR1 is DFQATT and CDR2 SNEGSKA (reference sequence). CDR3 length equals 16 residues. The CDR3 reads CSAIRLGQLNSYEQYF.

CDR3 region: CASSRLTGQSSYEQYF. This chain links TRBV4-1 with TRBJ2-7; the D call from TCRdb, TRBD2, cannot be confirmed without DNA. The CDR3 covers 16 residues. Per germline, CDR1 MGHRA and CDR2 YSYEKL.

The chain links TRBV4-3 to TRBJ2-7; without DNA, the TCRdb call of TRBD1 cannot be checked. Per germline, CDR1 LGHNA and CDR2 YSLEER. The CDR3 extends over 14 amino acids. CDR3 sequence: CASSQADRDDEQYF.

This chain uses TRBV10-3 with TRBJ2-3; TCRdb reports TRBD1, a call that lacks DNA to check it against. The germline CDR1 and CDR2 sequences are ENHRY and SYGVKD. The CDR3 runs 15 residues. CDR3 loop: CAISDPPGGVDTQYF.

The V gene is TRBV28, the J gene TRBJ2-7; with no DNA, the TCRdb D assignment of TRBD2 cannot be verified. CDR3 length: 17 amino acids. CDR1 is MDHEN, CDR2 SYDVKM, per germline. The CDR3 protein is CASSFRLRDLQHYEQYF.

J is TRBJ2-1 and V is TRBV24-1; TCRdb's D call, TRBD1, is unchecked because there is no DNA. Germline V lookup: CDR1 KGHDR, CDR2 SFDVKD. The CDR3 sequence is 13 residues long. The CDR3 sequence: CATRGDRSNEQFF.

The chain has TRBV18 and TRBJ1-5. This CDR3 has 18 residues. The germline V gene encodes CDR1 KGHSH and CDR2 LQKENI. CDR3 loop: CASSRQGSDIVGNQPQHF.

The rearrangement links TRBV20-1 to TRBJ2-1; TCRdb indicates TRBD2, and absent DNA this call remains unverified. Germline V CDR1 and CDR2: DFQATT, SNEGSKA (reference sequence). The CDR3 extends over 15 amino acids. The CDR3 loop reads CSAREQTGLGDEQFF.

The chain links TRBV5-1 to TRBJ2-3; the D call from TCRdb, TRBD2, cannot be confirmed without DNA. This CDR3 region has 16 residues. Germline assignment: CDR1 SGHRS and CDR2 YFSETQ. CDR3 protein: CASSEDGGGLHDTQYF. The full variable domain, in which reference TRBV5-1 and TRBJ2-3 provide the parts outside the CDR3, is KAGVTQTPRYLIKTRGQQVTLSCSPISGHRSVSWYQQTPGQGLQFLFEYFSETQRNKGNFPGRFSGRQFSNSRSEMNVSTLELGDSALYLCASSEDGGGLHDTQYFGPGTRLTVL.

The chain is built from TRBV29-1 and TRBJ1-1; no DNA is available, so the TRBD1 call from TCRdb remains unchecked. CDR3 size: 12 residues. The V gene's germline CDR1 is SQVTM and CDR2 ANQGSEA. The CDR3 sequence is CSVRGGGMGAFF.

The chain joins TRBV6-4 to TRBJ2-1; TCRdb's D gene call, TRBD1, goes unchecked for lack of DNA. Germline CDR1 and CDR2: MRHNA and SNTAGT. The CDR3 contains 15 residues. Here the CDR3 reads CASSALGGSYNEQFF.

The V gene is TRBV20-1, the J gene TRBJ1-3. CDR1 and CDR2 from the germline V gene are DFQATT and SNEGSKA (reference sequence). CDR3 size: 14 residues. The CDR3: CSASADLPGNTIYF.

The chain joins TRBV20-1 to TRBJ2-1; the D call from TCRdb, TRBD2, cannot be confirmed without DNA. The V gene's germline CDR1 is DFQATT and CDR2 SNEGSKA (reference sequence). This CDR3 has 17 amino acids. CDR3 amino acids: CSARDLQGVVSYNEQFF.

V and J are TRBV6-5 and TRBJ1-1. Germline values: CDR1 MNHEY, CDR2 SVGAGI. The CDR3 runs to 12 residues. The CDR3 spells CASSYENTEAFF.

CDR3 amino acids: CASSYGAGNQPQHF. This sequence joins TRBV6-2 or TRBV6-3 and TRBJ1-5. The CDR3 runs to 14 residues. CDR1 is MNHEY and CDR2 is SVGEGT in the germline V gene.

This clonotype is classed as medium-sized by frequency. The CDR3 loop is CASSLGRTSDVNLYTYEQYF. The V call is TRBV5-1, the J call TRBJ2-7. The CDR3 length is 20 residues. Germline V gene data show CDR1 as SGHRS and CDR2 as YFSETQ.

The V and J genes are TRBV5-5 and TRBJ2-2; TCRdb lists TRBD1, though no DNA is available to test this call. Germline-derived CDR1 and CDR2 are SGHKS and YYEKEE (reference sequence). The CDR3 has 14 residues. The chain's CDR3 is CARSGDRDTGELFF.

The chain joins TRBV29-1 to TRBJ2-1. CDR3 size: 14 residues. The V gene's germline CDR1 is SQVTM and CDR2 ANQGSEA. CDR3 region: CSVDGQEIYNEQFF.